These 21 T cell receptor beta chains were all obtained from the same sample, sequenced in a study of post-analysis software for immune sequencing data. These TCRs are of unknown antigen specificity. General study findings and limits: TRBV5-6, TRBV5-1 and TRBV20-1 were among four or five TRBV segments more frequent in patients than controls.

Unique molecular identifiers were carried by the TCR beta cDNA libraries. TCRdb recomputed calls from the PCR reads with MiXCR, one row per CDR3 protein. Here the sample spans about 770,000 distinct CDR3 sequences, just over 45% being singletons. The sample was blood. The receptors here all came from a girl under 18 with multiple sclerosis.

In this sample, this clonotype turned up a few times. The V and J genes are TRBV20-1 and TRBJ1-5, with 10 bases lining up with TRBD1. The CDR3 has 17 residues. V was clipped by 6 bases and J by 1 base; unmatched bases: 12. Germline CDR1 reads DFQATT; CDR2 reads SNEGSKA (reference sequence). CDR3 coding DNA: TGCAGTGCGACCGGGACAGGGGCGGTCGGAAGCAATCAGCCCCAGCATTTT. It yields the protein CSATGTGAVGSNQPQHF.

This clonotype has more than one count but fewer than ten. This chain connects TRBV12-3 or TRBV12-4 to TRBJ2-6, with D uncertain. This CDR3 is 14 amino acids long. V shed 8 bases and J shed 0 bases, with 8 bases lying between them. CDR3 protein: CASGSPSGANVLTF. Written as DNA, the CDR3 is TGTGCCAGCGGTTCCCCCTCTGGGGCCAACGTCCTGACTTTC.

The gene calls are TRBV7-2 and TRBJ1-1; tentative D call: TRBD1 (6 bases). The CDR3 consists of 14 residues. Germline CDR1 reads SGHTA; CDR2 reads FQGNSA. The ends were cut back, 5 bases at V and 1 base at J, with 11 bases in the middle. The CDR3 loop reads CASSPDRPNTEAFF. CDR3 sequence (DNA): TGTGCCAGCAGCCCCGACAGGCCGAACACTGAAGCTTTCTTT.

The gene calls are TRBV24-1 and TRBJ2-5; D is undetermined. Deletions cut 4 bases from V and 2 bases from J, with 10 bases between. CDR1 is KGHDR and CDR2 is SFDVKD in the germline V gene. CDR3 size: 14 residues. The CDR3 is CATSDHNGQETQYF. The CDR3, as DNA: TGTGCCACCAGTGACCACAATGGACAAGAGACCCAGTACTTC.

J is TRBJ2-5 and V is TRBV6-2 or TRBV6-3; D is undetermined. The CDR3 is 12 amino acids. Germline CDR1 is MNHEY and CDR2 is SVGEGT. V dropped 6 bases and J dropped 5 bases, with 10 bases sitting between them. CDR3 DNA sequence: TGTGCCAGCAGAGAACGGTGGGAGACCCAGTACTTC. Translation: CASRERWETQYF.

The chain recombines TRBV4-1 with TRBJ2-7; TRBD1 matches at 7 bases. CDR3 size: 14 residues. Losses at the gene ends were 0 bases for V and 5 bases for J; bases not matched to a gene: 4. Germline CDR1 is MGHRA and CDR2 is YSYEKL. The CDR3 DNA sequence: TGCGCCAGCAGCCAAGACAGGGGGAAGCACGAGCAGTACTTC. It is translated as CASSQDRGKHEQYF.

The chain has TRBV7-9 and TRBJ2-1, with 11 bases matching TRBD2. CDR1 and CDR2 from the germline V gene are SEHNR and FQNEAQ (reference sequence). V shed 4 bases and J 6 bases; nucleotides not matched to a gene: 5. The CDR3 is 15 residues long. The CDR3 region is CASSSIAGGFNEQFF. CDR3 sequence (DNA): TGTGCCAGCAGCTCCATAGCGGGAGGGTTCAATGAGCAGTTCTTC.

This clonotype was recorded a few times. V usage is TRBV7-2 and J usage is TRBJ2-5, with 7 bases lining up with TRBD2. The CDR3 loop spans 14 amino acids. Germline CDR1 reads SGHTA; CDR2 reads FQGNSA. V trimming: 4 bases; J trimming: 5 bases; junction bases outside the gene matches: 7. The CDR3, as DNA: TGTGCCAGCAGCTCCCAGCGGGAACCGGAGACCCAGTACTTC. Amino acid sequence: CASSSQREPETQYF.

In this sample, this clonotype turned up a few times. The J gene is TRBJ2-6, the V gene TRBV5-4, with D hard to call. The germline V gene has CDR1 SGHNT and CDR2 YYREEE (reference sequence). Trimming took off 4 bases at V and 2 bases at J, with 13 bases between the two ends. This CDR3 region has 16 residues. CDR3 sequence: CASSTLDGPGANVLTF. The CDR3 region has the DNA TGTGCCAGCAGCACGCTGGACGGCCCTGGGGCCAACGTCCTGACTTTC. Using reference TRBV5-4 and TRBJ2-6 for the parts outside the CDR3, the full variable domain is ETGVTQSPTHLIKTRGQQVTLRCSSQSGHNTVSWYQQALGQGPQFIFQYYREEENGRGNFPPRFSGLQFPNYSSELNVNALELDDSALYLCASSTLDGPGANVLTFGAGSRLTVL.

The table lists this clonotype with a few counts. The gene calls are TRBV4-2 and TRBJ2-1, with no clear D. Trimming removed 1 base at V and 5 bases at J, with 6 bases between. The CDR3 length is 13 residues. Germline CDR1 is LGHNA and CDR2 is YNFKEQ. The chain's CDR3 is CASSQVTHNEQFF. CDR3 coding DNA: TGTGCCAGCAGCCAAGTAACGCACAATGAGCAGTTCTTC.

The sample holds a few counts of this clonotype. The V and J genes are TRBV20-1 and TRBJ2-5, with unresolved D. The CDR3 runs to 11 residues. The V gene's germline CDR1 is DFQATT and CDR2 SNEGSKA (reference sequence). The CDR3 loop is CSPALQETQYF. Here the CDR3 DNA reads TGCAGCCCGGCCCTGCAAGAGACCCAGTACTTC.

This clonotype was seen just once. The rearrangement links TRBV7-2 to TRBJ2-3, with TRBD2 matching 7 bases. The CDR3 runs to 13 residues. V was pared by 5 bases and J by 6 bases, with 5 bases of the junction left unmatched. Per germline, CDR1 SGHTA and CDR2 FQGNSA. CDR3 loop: CASSRPGGDTQYF. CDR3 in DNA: TGTGCCAGCAGCCGCCCCGGGGGGGATACGCAGTATTTT.

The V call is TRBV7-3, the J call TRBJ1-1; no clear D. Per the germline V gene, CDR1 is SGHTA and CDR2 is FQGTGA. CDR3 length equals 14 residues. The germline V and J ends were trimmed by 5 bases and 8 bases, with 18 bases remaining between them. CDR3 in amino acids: CASSLHGVRAEAFF. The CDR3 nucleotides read TGTGCCAGCAGCCTCCACGGGGTTCGGGCCGAAGCTTTCTTT. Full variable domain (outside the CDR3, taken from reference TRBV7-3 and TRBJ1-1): GAGVSQTPSNKVTEKGKYVELRCDPISGHTALYWYRQSLGQGPEFLIYFQGTGAADDSGLPNDRFFAVRPEGSVSTLKIQRTERGDSAVYLCASSLHGVRAEAFFGQGTRLTVV.

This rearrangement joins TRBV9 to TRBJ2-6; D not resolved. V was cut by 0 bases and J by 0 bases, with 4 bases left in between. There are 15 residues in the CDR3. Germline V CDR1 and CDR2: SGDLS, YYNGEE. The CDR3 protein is CASSVGSSGANVLTF. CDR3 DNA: TGTGCCAGCAGCGTAGGGAGCTCTGGGGCCAACGTCCTGACTTTC.

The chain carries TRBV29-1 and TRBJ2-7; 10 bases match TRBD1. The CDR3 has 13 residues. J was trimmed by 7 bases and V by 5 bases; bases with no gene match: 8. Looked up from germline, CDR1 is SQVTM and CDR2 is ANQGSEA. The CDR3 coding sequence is TGCAGCGTTCTAGGGACAGGGGCGGGGGAGCAGTACTTC. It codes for CSVLGTGAGEQYF.

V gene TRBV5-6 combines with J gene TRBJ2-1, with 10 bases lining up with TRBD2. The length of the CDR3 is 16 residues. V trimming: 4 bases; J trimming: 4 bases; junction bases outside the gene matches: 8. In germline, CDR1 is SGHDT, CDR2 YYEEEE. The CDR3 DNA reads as TGTGCCAGCAGCCCCATAGCGGGAGGAGGGTACAATGAGCAGTTCTTC. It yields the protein CASSPIAGGGYNEQFF.

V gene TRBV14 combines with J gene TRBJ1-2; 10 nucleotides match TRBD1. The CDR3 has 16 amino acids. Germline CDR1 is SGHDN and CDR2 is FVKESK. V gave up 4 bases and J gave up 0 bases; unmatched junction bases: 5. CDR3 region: CASSRSGTGANYGYTF. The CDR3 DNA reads TGTGCCAGCAGCCGGTCCGGGACAGGGGCTAACTATGGCTACACCTTC.

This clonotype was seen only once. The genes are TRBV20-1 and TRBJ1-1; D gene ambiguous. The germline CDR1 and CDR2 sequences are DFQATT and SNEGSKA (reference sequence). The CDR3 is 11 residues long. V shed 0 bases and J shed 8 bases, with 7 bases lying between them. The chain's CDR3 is CSARDRTEAFF. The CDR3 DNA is TGCAGTGCTAGAGATCGGACGGAAGCTTTCTTT.

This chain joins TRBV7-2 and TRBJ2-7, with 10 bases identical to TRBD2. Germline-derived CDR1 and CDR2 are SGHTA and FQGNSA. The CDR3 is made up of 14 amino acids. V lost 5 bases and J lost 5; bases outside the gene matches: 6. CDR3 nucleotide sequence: TGTGCCAGCAGCGTAGGGACTAGCGCCCACGAGCAGTACTTC. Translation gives CASSVGTSAHEQYF.

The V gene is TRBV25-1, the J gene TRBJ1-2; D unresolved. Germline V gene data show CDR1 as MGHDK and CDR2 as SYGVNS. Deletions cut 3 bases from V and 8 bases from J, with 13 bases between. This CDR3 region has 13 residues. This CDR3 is CASSDSTAGGYTF. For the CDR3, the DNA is TGTGCCAGCAGTGACTCAACGGCGGGGGGCTACACCTTC.

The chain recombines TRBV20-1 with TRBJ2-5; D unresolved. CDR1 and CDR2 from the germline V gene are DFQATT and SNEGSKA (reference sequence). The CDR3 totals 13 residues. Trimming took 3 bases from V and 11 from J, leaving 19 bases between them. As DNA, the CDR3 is TGCAGTGCTAGTAGCAGTCCCGCCAATGAGCAGTACTTC. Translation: CSASSSPANEQYF.